The clone carrying this T cell receptor beta chain was counted between two and nine times. The data are from a study of patients and donors after allogeneic stem cell transplantation. TCRdb reprocessed the RT-PCR reads with MiXCR, giving one entry per CDR3 protein. The sample contains about 110,000 distinct CDR3 sequences, approximately 40% of which appear only once. This receptor was identified in a human donor who was either an allogeneic HSCT recipient or a stem cell or donor lymphocyte infusion donor (not recorded which). It is not recorded whose cells these are; they may come from a transplant donor. Sequencing input: blood, either unsorted or a sorted T cell fraction (not recorded which).

Here the CDR3 DNA reads TGCGCCAGCTCCCGGAGTCCCGCAGAGACCCAGTACTTC. Amino acid sequence: CASSRSPAETQYF. The J gene is TRBJ2-5, the V gene TRBV10-1; the D is unclear. V lost 8 bases and J lost 4, with 14 bases in between. Germline CDR1 reads WNHNN; CDR2 reads SYGVQD (reference sequence). This CDR3 comprises 13 residues.